Below are 13 T cell receptor beta chains sequenced from a single sample in a study of ipilimumab plus nivolumab after autologous stem cell transplantation. Clones were sequenced by immunoSEQ multiplex PCR, and TCRdb holds only the in-frame ones, with some missing. The table has over 8,500 clones, about two thirds seen once; the top ten hold 17%. The starting material was PBMCs, obtained in a trial of ipilimumab plus nivolumab as post-transplant consolidation. The receptors were gathered from a female donor with multiple myeloma.

This clone came up once. The chain is built from TRBV27 and TRBJ1-6; no clear D. The germline CDR1 and CDR2 sequences are MNHEY and SMNVEV (reference sequence). The ends were cut back, 7 bases at V and 6 bases at J, with 7 bases in the middle. CDR3 size: 12 residues. In DNA form, the CDR3 reads TGTGCCAGCACCAGCCCTAATTCACCCCTCCACTTT. Amino acids: CASTSPNSPLHF.

The rearrangement uses TRBV19 and TRBJ2-1; 11 bases agree with TRBD1. The CDR3 totals 13 residues. V shed 8 bases and J 7 bases; nucleotides not matched to a gene: 4. Germline-derived CDR1 and CDR2 are LNHDA and SQIVND (reference sequence). The CDR3 bases are TGTGCCAGTGCCGGGACAGGGGGAAATGAGCAGTTCTTC. It codes for CASAGTGGNEQFF.

Only a few counts were recorded for this clone. The CDR3 loop is CASSRTGMASGANVLTF. CDR3 in DNA: TGTGCCAGCAGCCGCACAGGGATGGCTTCTGGGGCCAACGTCCTGACTTTC. The rearrangement joins TRBV11-2 to TRBJ2-6; possibly TRBD1 for D (6 bases). Germline lookup yields CDR1 SGHAT and CDR2 FQNNGV. Trimming left V 5 bases short and J 1 base short, with 15 bases between. The CDR3 is 17 amino acids.

J is TRBJ2-1 and V is TRBV5-6; 9 bases fit TRBD1. Per the germline V gene, CDR1 is SGHDT and CDR2 is YYEEEE. The CDR3 covers 13 residues. Trimming at V came to 4 bases and at J to 14 bases, leaving 10 bases not matched to a gene. CDR3 DNA sequence: TGTGCCAGCAGCCCCTGGGGAGGGACAGGGAAGTTCTTC. Its protein product is CASSPWGGTGKFF. Variable domain in full (rest from reference TRBV5-6 and TRBJ2-1): DAGVTQSPTHLIKTRGQQVTLRCSPKSGHDTVSWYQQALGQGPQFIFQYYEEEERQRGNFPDRFSGHQFPNYSSELNVNALLLGDSALYLCASSPWGGTGKFFGPGTRLTVL.

The chain uses TRBV28 and TRBJ2-3, with 7 bases lining up with TRBD2. Germline lookup yields CDR1 MDHEN and CDR2 SYDVKM. V was clipped by 6 bases and J by 3 bases; unmatched bases: 6. This CDR3 is built from 14 residues. The CDR3 region has the DNA TGTGCCAGCAGCTCCGGGGAGGGGACAGATACGCAGTATTTT. It encodes CASSSGEGTDTQYF.

This chain links TRBV28 with TRBJ2-4; no clear D gene. Germline CDR1 reads MDHEN; CDR2 reads SYDVKM. CDR3 length equals 11 residues. The chain's CDR3 is CVTQAVDIQYF. The CDR3 nucleotides read TGTGTTACCCAGGCAGTAGACATTCAGTACTTC.

Worth noting for this clone: A junction end diverges from the germline sequence, so it may reflect a read error. The chain employs TRBV5-4 and TRBJ2-7; TRBD1 matches 8 bases. CDR3 size: 15 residues. Germline loops: CDR1 SGHNT, CDR2 YYREEE (reference sequence). The CDR3 is CASSLEAGGSYEQYF. Written as DNA, the CDR3 is TGCGCCAGCAGCTTGGAGGCAGGGGGCAGCTACGAGCAGTACTTC.

This sequence joins TRBV28 and TRBJ1-3; D uncertain. Germline CDR1 reads MDHEN; CDR2 reads SYDVKM. The V end lost 6 bases, the J end lost 3 bases, and 18 bases lay between the germline ends. There are 16 residues in the CDR3. CDR3 residues: CASSFTSSFIGNTIYF. The DNA for the CDR3 is TGTGCCAGCAGCTTTACCAGCAGTTTTATTGGAAACACCATATATTTT.

CDR3: CASSLMSSDNYGYTF. The CDR3 nucleotides read TGTGCCAGCAGCTTAATGAGTTCGGACAACTATGGCTACACCTTC. The chain uses TRBV7-4 and TRBJ1-2; D is uncertain. Germline CDR1 and CDR2: SGHVT and SQSDAQ. CDR3 size: 15 residues. With 2 bases removed from V and 2 bases from J, the gap between germline ends came to 12 bases.

This clone was seen only a few times. V usage is TRBV6-6 and J usage is TRBJ2-7, with D tentatively TRBD1 (5 bases). The CDR3 consists of 14 residues. Deletions cut 2 bases from V and 5 bases from J, with 13 bases between. Germline CDR1 is MNHNY and CDR2 is SVGAGI (reference sequence). The CDR3 here is CASSYEGDLHEQYF. The CDR3 nucleotides are TGTGCCAGCAGTTACGAAGGGGATCTCCACGAGCAGTACTTC.

Judged by abundance, this clone is medium-sized (0.01 to 0.1%). The V and J genes are TRBV7-2 and TRBJ2-7; tentative D call: TRBD1 (6 bases). Germline V gene sequence: CDR1 SGHTA, CDR2 FQGNSA. The V end was cut by 3 bases, the J end by 6 bases, with 12 bases between. CDR3 size: 13 residues. The CDR3 region is CASSLAQGGEQYF. CDR3 coding DNA: TGTGCCAGCAGCTTGGCACAGGGCGGCGAGCAGTACTTC.

The chain recombines TRBV5-5 with TRBJ2-5, with D possibly being TRBD1 or TRBD2 (5 bases each). The germline V gene has CDR1 SGHKS and CDR2 YYEKEE (reference sequence). The length of the CDR3 is 12 residues. V was clipped by 3 bases and J by 5 bases, with 8 bases between them. The CDR3 coding sequence is TGTGCCAGCAGCTCCTGGGGGGAGACCCAGTACTTC. Its translation: CASSSWGETQYF.

This sequence joins TRBV28 and TRBJ1-2, with D perhaps matching TRBD1 (5 bases). V lost 7 bases and J lost 3, with 18 bases in between. Germline lookup yields CDR1 MDHEN and CDR2 SYDVKM. This CDR3 is 15 amino acids long. CDR3 residues: CASKLGTGVDYGYTF. The CDR3 DNA sequence: TGTGCCAGCAAGTTAGGTACAGGCGTCGACTATGGCTACACCTTC.